These 27 T cell receptor beta chains came from one sample sequenced in a study of blood T cell repertoires in COVID-19. Using immunoSEQ multiplex PCR, the repertoire was profiled, and TCRdb retains in-frame clones only, with some absent. The profile shows roughly 570,000 clones, about 89% of them singletons. Sequencing was carried out using peripheral blood. The origin of the receptors is a woman in her 50s with COVID-19, enrolled during active disease.

This clone was detected once. The J gene is TRBJ2-7, the V gene TRBV6-1; the match to TRBD1 covers 11 bases. The CDR3 length is 16 residues. V trimming: 3 bases; J trimming: 4 bases; junction bases outside the gene matches: 8. The germline CDR1 and CDR2 sequences are MNHNS and SASEGT. The CDR3 bases are TGTGCCAGCAGTGAGGACAGGGGGCGCCCACCGTACGAGCAGTACTTC. This codes for CASSEDRGRPPYEQYF.

This sequence joins TRBV5-1 and TRBJ1-6, with a weak D call TRBD1 (5 bases). V was shortened by 0 bases and J by 10 bases, with 11 bases between the two germline ends. CDR3 length: 14 amino acids. Germline V gene sequence: CDR1 SGHRS, CDR2 YFSETQ. The DNA for the CDR3 is TGCGCCAGCAGCTTGGCCGACAGCTGGTCACCCCTCCACTTT. It yields the protein CASSLADSWSPLHF.

The chain has TRBV10-1 and TRBJ2-7; D may be TRBD2 (6 bases). From germline, CDR1 is WNHNN and CDR2 SYGVQD (reference sequence). This CDR3 is built from 13 residues. V shed 6 bases and J shed 6 bases, with 15 bases lying between them. The CDR3 here is CASSGGVDTEQYF. The CDR3 region has the DNA TGCGCCAGCAGCGGAGGGGTGGACACCGAGCAGTACTTC.

This clone was seen a single time. V and J are TRBV11-2 and TRBJ2-7; 8 bases fit TRBD1. The CDR3 loop spans 19 amino acids. With V trimmed by 8 bases and J by 7 bases, 28 bases remained unmatched. Germline CDR1 and CDR2: SGHAT and FQNNGV. In nucleotides, the CDR3 is TGTGCCAGCCTCCCACAAGCTCCCGGACAGGGCTTTTACAAGGGGGAGCAGTACTTC. It encodes CASLPQAPGQGFYKGEQYF.

The chain couples TRBV6-6 to TRBJ2-7; D gene unclear. The ends were cut back, 2 bases at V and 4 bases at J, with 15 bases in the middle. Germline CDR1 reads MNHNY; CDR2 reads SVGAGI (reference sequence). The CDR3 has 15 amino acids. The CDR3 region has the DNA TGTGCCAGCAGTTACAGACGGCAGGTGACATACGAGCAGTACTTC. It yields the protein CASSYRRQVTYEQYF.

On this clone: The junction departs from the called germline gene at one end, perhaps through a read error. The chain combines TRBV13 with TRBJ1-2; perhaps TRBD1 as D (6 bases). The CDR3 length is 14 residues. In germline, CDR1 is PRHDT, CDR2 FYEKMQ (reference sequence). As DNA, the CDR3 is TGTGCCAGCAGCCTAGGGGGGCAGGGACAAGGCTACACCTTC. This sequence encodes CASSLGGQGQGYTF.

This rearrangement joins TRBV2 to TRBJ1-4; D is ambiguous. The ends were cut back, 9 bases at V and 0 bases at J, with 11 bases in the middle. Germline values: CDR1 SNHLY, CDR2 FYNNEI. The CDR3 is 14 amino acids. CDR3 coding DNA: TGTGCCAGTCAACTCTTTGCAACTAATGAAAAACTGTTTTTT. It translates to CASQLFATNEKLFF.

To note about this clone: At one boundary the junction diverges from the germline segment, which might be a read error. The chain is built from TRBV7-2 and TRBJ1-1; 8 positions agree with TRBD1. Germline CDR1 SGHTA, CDR2 FQGNSA. The CDR3 consists of 14 residues. CDR3 sequence reads: CASGPGDRRRSLGF. The CDR3 DNA reads TGTGCCAGCGGGCCCGGGGACAGGAGAAGAAGCTTGGGCTTT.

V is TRBV4-1 and J is TRBJ2-5; D not resolved. The ends were cut back, 1 base at V and 7 bases at J, with 16 bases in the middle. CDR1 is MGHRA and CDR2 is YSYEKL in the germline V gene. This CDR3 comprises 15 residues. The CDR3 loop is CASSQVSLEAGTQYF. The DNA for the CDR3 is TGCGCCAGCAGCCAAGTCTCCCTCGAAGCAGGGACCCAGTACTTC.

V gene TRBV2 combines with J gene TRBJ1-1; 7 bases agree with TRBD1. There are 13 residues in the CDR3. CDR1 SNHLY and CDR2 FYNNEI come from the germline V gene. V was clipped by 3 bases and J by 4 bases; unmatched bases: 2. This chain's CDR3 is CASSDDRVTEAFF. The DNA for the CDR3 is TGTGCCAGCAGTGACGACAGGGTCACTGAAGCTTTCTTT.

V is TRBV7-9 and J is TRBJ1-1; weak D call: TRBD1 (5 bases). The CDR3 extends over 13 amino acids. Trimming shortened V by 1 base and J by 11 bases, and 14 bases separated the two germline ends. CDR1 and CDR2 (germline): SEHNR, FQNEAQ (reference sequence). The DNA for the CDR3 is TGTGCCAGCAGCTTAGGGGCGGGGGAGCGGGCTTTCTTT. The encoded protein is CASSLGAGERAFF.

The V gene is TRBV27, the J gene TRBJ1-1; TRBD1 matches at 12 bases. V shed 4 bases, J shed 6 bases, and the junction held 9 bases outside the gene matches. Germline CDR1 MNHEY, CDR2 SMNVEV (reference sequence). The CDR3 has 16 residues. CDR3 DNA sequence: TGTGCCAGCAGTTCCGGGACAGGGGGCGCGAGGTCTGAAGCTTTCTTT. Translated: CASSSGTGGARSEAFF.

This clone showed up just once. The V gene is TRBV28, the J gene TRBJ2-5; tentative D call: TRBD2 (5 bases). CDR1 and CDR2 from the germline V gene are MDHEN and SYDVKM. With 2 bases removed from V and 2 bases from J, the gap between germline ends came to 12 bases. CDR3 size: 15 residues. The DNA of the CDR3 is TGTGCCAGCAGTTTAGGACGGCGCGGGCAAGAGACCCAGTACTTC. Protein product: CASSLGRRGQETQYF.

This sequence joins TRBV10-3 and TRBJ2-2, with TRBD2 as a possible D gene (5 bases). From germline, CDR1 is ENHRY and CDR2 SYGVKD. V shed 4 bases and J shed 4 bases, with 10 bases lying between them. CDR3 length: 14 amino acids. The CDR3: CAISVDSRTGELFF. CDR3 in DNA: TGTGCCATCAGTGTGGACTCGCGCACCGGGGAGCTGTTTTTT.

The chain uses TRBV7-2 and TRBJ2-7; D is perhaps TRBD2 (5 bases). The CDR3 runs 13 residues. The V and J ends lost 5 bases and 6 bases respectively, with 14 bases between them. Per the germline V gene, CDR1 is SGHTA and CDR2 is FQGNSA. The DNA for the CDR3 is TGTGCCAGCAGCCCCCGGGAATCAGGCGAGCAGTACTTC. It translates to CASSPRESGEQYF.

This chain connects TRBV6-5 to TRBJ1-2; D gene unclear. The CDR3 runs to 14 residues. V was shortened by 5 bases and J by 4 bases, with 14 bases between the two germline ends. Germline assignment: CDR1 MNHEY and CDR2 SVGAGI. The CDR3 DNA reads TGTGCCAGCAGTCCGACGACGGAGTTCTATGGCTACACCTTC. Residues: CASSPTTEFYGYTF.

This sequence joins TRBV9 and TRBJ1-2; maybe TRBD1 (5 bases). V was clipped by 0 bases and J by 5 bases, with 8 bases between them. Germline assignment: CDR1 SGDLS and CDR2 YYNGEE. The CDR3 is 13 amino acids. The CDR3 DNA follows: TGTGCCAGCAGCGTAGGCAGGGATTATGGCTACACCTTC. Translation gives CASSVGRDYGYTF.

The chain recombines TRBV5-1 with TRBJ1-2; 7 bases are a match to TRBD1. Per germline, CDR1 SGHRS and CDR2 YFSETQ. J was trimmed by 13 bases and V by 0 bases; bases with no gene match: 15. CDR3 length equals 15 residues. The CDR3 spells CASSLDGDSLLVLTF. The CDR3 DNA reads as TGCGCCAGCAGCTTGGATGGGGACAGCCTTTTAGTGCTCACCTTC.

The gene calls are TRBV2 and TRBJ2-3; no reliable D call. Germline assignment: CDR1 SNHLY and CDR2 FYNNEI. The length of the CDR3 is 11 residues. The germline V and J ends were trimmed by 6 bases and 5 bases, with 6 bases remaining between them. This CDR3 is CASSLGDTQYF. CDR3 coding DNA: TGTGCCAGCAGCCTCGGAGATACGCAGTATTTT.

The CDR3 sequence is CASSSGTGDEKLFF. In nucleotides, the CDR3 is TGTGCCAGCAGCTCCGGGACAGGGGATGAAAAACTGTTTTTT. This rearrangement joins TRBV7-9 to TRBJ1-4, with TRBD1 matching 10 bases. This CDR3 spans 14 amino acids. Germline V gene data show CDR1 as SEHNR and CDR2 as FQNEAQ (reference sequence). The trim removed 4 bases at V and 6 bases at J, leaving 2 bases unmatched.

The chain uses TRBV5-1 and TRBJ2-2; a weak D match, TRBD2 (5 bases). The CDR3 is made up of 16 amino acids. V was pared by 1 base and J by 0 bases, with 10 bases between. The germline V gene encodes CDR1 SGHRS and CDR2 YFSETQ. The CDR3 bases are TGCGCCAGCAGCTTGTCGGGAAACGCGAACACCGGGGAGCTGTTTTTT. Its translation is CASSLSGNANTGELFF.

CDR3 sequence (DNA): TGTGCCAGCATGGGACAGGGAGTGAACACTGAAGCTTTCTTT. Protein sequence: CASMGQGVNTEAFF. This chain joins TRBV25-1 and TRBJ1-1; the match to TRBD1 covers 9 bases. CDR3 length: 14 amino acids. The germline V gene has CDR1 MGHDK and CDR2 SYGVNS. The ends lost 7 bases at V and 0 bases at J; junction bases unmatched: 3.

This clone is a singleton in its sample. The rearrangement links TRBV6-1 to TRBJ2-2; possible D gene TRBD1, 5 bases. The CDR3 totals 14 residues. Germline V gives CDR1 MNHNS, CDR2 SASEGT. Trimming removed 2 bases from V and 6 bases from J, with 10 bases in between. CDR3 region: CASSESRGAGELFF. Here the CDR3 DNA reads TGTGCCAGCAGTGAATCTAGGGGCGCCGGGGAGCTGTTTTTT.

The chain recombines TRBV19 with TRBJ1-2; D gene uncertain. The germline V gene encodes CDR1 LNHDA and CDR2 SQIVND (reference sequence). With 0 bases removed from V and 6 bases from J, the gap between germline ends came to 8 bases. CDR3 length equals 13 residues. DNA of the CDR3: TGTGCCAGTAGTATAGATACGTCAGATGGCTACACCTTC. As protein: CASSIDTSDGYTF. The full variable domain, completed using reference TRBV19 and TRBJ1-2, is DGGITQSPKYLFRKEGQNVTLSCEQNLNHDAMYWYRQDPGQGLRLIYYSQIVNDFQKGDIAEGYSVSREKKESFPLTVTSAQKNPTAFYLCASSIDTSDGYTFGSGTRLTVV.

The chain combines TRBV6-5 with TRBJ2-7; 8 bases are shared with TRBD1. V lost 6 bases and J lost 3; bases outside the gene matches: 4. Germline V gives CDR1 MNHEY, CDR2 SVGAGI. The CDR3 length is 13 residues. CDR3 sequence reads: CASSWDRSYEQYF. In nucleotides, the CDR3 is TGTGCCAGCAGCTGGGACAGGAGCTACGAGCAGTACTTC.

The chain carries TRBV12-3 or TRBV12-4 and TRBJ1-1, with D possibly matching TRBD1 (6 bases). V was clipped by 6 bases and J by 3 bases, with 11 bases between them. CDR3 size: 13 residues. The DNA for the CDR3 is TGTGCCAGCAGGATAGGACAGTACACTGAAGCTTTCTTT. Its translation: CASRIGQYTEAFF.

This rearrangement joins TRBV11-1 to TRBJ2-3; D may be TRBD2 (6 bases). Between the trimmed V and J ends, which lost 1 base and 3 bases, there was a span of 11 bases. Germline loops: CDR1 SGHAT, CDR2 FQDESV (reference sequence). The CDR3 totals 15 residues. The CDR3 DNA reads TGTGCCAGCAGCTTAGGTTGGGGGGAAACAGATACGCAGTATTTT. Encoded protein: CASSLGWGETDTQYF. Looking up the rest from reference TRBV11-1 and TRBJ2-3 gives the full variable domain: EAEVAQSPRYKITEKSQAVAFWCDPISGHATLYWYRQILGQGPELLVQFQDESVVDDSQLPKDRFSAERLKGVDSTLKIQPAELGDSAMYLCASSLGWGETDTQYFGPGTRLTVL.